This entry features one T cell receptor (beta chain) sequence. Under the authors' procedure: Reference gene primer amplification in the assay estimated nucleated cell counts. Profiling relied on immunoSEQ multiplex PCR, and the TCRdb table lists in-frame clones only, not all of them. The D gene and trimming were derived from the DNA, and the V and J assignments and clone size from that table. The sample comprises 65,000 to 70,000 clones, approximately 79% of which are singletons, and 15% to 20% rests with the top ten. The CDR3 has 17 amino acids. From germline, CDR1 is LGHDT and CDR2 YNNKEL (reference sequence). V dropped 0 bases and J dropped 5 bases, with 19 bases sitting between them. The sample comes from a study of blood T cell repertoires in COVID-19. As for the study in general: Italy, Spain and the United States were the sources of the convalescent and acute COVID-19 samples. From T cells, B-cell-depleted T cells, or PBMCs came the material, which was cDNA or gDNA.

This TCR was recovered from a man in his 60s with acute or convalescent COVID-19. Sequences were obtained from peripheral blood. The rearrangement links TRBV3-1 (or the pseudogene TRBV3-2) to TRBJ1-1; D is ambiguous. This CDR3 reads CASSQEGLAGRGTEAFF. Here the CDR3 DNA reads TGTGCCAGCAGCCAAGAAGGCCTGGCGGGGAGAGGAACTGAAGCTTTCTTT.